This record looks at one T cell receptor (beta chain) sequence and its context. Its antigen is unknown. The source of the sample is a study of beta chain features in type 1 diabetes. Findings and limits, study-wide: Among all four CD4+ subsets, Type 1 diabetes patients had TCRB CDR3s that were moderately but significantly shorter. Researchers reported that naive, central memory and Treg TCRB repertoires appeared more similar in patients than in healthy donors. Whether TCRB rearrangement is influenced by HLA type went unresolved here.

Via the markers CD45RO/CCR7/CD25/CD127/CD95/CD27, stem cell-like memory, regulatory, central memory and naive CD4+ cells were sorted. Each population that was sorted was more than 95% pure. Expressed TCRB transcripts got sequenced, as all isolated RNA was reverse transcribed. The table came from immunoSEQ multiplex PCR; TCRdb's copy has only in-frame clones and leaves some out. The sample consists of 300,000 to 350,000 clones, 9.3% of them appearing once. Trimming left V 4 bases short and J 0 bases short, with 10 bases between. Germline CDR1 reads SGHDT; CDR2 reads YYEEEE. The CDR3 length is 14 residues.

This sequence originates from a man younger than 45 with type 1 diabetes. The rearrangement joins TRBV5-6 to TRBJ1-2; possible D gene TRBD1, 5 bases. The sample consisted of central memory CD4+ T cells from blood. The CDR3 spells CASSPGTPNYGYTF. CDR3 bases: TGTGCCAGCAGCCCAGGGACGCCTAACTATGGCTACACCTTC.